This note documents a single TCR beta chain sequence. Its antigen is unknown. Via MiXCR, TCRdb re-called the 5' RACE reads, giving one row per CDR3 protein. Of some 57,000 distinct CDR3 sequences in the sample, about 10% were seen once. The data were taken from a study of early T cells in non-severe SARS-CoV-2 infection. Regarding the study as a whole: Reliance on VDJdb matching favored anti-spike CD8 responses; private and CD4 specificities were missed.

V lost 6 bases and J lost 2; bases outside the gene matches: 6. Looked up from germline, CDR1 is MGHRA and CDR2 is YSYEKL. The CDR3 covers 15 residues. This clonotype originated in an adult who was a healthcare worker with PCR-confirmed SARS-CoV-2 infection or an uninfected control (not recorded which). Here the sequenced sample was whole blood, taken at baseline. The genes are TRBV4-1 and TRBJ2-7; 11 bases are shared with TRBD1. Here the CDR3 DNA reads TGCGCCAGCAGGCCCTGGACAGGGGGCACCTACGAGCAGTACTTC. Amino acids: CASRPWTGGTYEQYF.